The 10 T cell receptor beta chains listed next were all sequenced from one sample in a study of cytomegalovirus exposure and HLA in healthy donors. Primers for the PCR totalled 60 Vbeta and 13 Jbeta. Some clones are missing from TCRdb's copy, which holds only in-frame ones; the method was immunoSEQ multiplex PCR. The repertoire consists of 120,000 or so clones, with around 82% occurring once and the leading ten covering 9.5% to 13%. Input material: PBMCs. These receptors came from a man between 25 and 39 years old in good health and CMV-seropositive.

The chain recombines TRBV7-2 with TRBJ2-1, with 11 bases identical to TRBD2. The CDR3 runs 15 residues. Trimming removed 1 base from V and 9 bases from J; junction bases left unmatched: 5. The germline V gene has CDR1 SGHTA and CDR2 FQGNSA. Here the CDR3 reads CASSLELAGGVEQFF. CDR3 bases: TGTGCCAGCAGCTTAGAGTTAGCGGGAGGGGTTGAGCAGTTCTTC.

This sequence joins TRBV7-9 and TRBJ2-7; 8 bases agree with TRBD1. Germline-derived CDR1 and CDR2 are SEHNR and FQNEAQ (reference sequence). J lost 9 bases, V lost 2 bases, and 9 bases had no gene match. CDR3 length equals 14 residues. The CDR3 here is CASSLNTGGNLQYF. The CDR3 DNA follows: TGTGCCAGCAGCTTAAATACAGGGGGTAATTTGCAGTACTTC. The entire variable domain, with the rest obtained from reference TRBV7-9 and TRBJ2-7, is as follows: DTGVSQNPRHKITKRGQNVTFRCDPISEHNRLYWYRQTLGQGPEFLTYFQNEAQLEKSRLLSDRFSAERPKGSFSTLEIQRTEQGDSAMYLCASSLNTGGNLQYFGPGTRLTVT.

The chain is built from TRBV28 and TRBJ1-2, with D hard to call. The CDR3 is 14 residues long. Per the germline V gene, CDR1 is MDHEN and CDR2 is SYDVKM. With 2 bases removed from V and 7 bases from J, the gap between germline ends came to 14 bases. As DNA, the CDR3 is TGTGCCAGCAGTTTACTCCAGGTGGCGGGTGGCTACACCTTC. It encodes CASSLLQVAGGYTF.

This clone was recorded once. This CDR3 reads CASSEASGISYEQYF. CDR3 coding DNA: TGTGCCAGCAGTGAGGCTAGCGGGATTTCCTACGAGCAGTACTTC. The chain has TRBV2 and TRBJ2-7, with TRBD2 matching 9 bases. Germline lookup yields CDR1 SNHLY and CDR2 FYNNEI. The V and J ends lost 3 bases and 1 base, in that order; junction bases with no gene match: 4. The CDR3 spans 15 residues.

This clone was seen a few times. The rearrangement uses TRBV7-8 and TRBJ1-4; D not certain. Trimming shortened V by 4 bases and J by 10 bases, and 19 bases separated the two germline ends. This CDR3 has 15 residues. Germline CDR1 and CDR2: SGHVS and FQNEAQ. The CDR3 here is CASSSFDGTGGKLFF. Written as DNA, the CDR3 is TGTGCCAGCAGCTCTTTTGACGGAACCGGCGGAAAACTGTTTTTT. Full variable domain (rest looked up from reference TRBV7-8 and TRBJ1-4): GAGVSQSPRYKVAKRGQDVALRCDPISGHVSLFWYQQALGQGPEFLTYFQNEAQLDKSGLPSDRFFAERPEGSVSTLKIQRTQQEDSAVYLCASSSFDGTGGKLFFGSGTQLSVL.

This rearrangement joins TRBV4-2 to TRBJ2-7; D might be TRBD1 (5 bases). Germline V gene lookup returns CDR1 LGHNA and CDR2 YNFKEQ. The CDR3 runs to 13 residues. With 0 bases removed from V and 2 bases from J, the gap between germline ends came to 5 bases. CDR3 in DNA: TGTGCCAGCAGCCAAGAAGGGGCCTACGAGCAGTACTTC. This translates into CASSQEGAYEQYF.

The chain links TRBV13 to TRBJ2-5; D is perhaps TRBD2 (6 bases). The end of the DNA is better explained by TRBJ2-7, so the J call may be wrong. Per the germline V gene, CDR1 is PRHDT and CDR2 is FYEKMQ (reference sequence). The CDR3 loop spans 13 amino acids. CDR3 loop: CASSLASAVEQYF. The CDR3 DNA reads as TGTGCCAGCAGCTTGGCTAGCGCGGTCGAGCAGTACTTC.

This clone was recorded a few times. This CDR3 is CTGFTGGNGYTF. Written as DNA, the CDR3 is TGCACCGGGTTCACGGGGGGGAATGGCTACACCTTC. V is TRBV29-1 and J is TRBJ1-2, with D possibly being TRBD1 (5 bases). The CDR3 length is 12 residues. Germline V lookup: CDR1 SQVTM, CDR2 ANQGSEA.

The table lists this clone with a few counts. The chain has TRBV6-6 and TRBJ1-1, with 7 nucleotides matching TRBD1. CDR3 size: 14 residues. Germline CDR1 reads MNHNY; CDR2 reads SVGAGI (reference sequence). Trimming removed 6 bases from V and 5 bases from J; junction bases left unmatched: 9. The DNA for the CDR3 is TGTGCCAGCAGCGACAACAGGGGCGGGACTGAAGCTTTCTTT. Its translation: CASSDNRGGTEAFF.

The chain carries TRBV7-2 and TRBJ2-5; no clear D gene. CDR3 length equals 12 residues. V was cut by 5 bases and J by 5 bases, with 9 bases left in between. Germline lookup yields CDR1 SGHTA and CDR2 FQGNSA. DNA for the CDR3: TGTGCCAGCAGCCCATTCGGGGAGACCCAGTACTTC. Its translation: CASSPFGETQYF.